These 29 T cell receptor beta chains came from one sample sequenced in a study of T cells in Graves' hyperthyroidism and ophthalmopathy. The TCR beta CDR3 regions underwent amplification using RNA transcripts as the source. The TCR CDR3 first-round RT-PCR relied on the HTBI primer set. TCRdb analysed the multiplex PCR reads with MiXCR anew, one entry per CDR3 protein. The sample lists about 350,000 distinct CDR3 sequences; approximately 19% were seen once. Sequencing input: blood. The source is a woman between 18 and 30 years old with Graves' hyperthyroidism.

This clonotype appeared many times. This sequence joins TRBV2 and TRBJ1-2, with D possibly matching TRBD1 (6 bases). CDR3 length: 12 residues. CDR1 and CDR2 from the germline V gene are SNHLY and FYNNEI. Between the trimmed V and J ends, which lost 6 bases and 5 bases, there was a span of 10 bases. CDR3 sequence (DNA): TGTGCCAGCAGGGAACAGGGTTATGGCTACACCTTC. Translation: CASREQGYGYTF. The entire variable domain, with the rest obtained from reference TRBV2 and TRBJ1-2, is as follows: EPEVTQTPSHQVTQMGQEVILRCVPISNHLYFYWYRQILGQKVEFLVSFYNNEISEKSEIFDDQFSVERPDGSNFTLKIRSTKLEDSAMYFCASREQGYGYTFGSGTRLTVV.

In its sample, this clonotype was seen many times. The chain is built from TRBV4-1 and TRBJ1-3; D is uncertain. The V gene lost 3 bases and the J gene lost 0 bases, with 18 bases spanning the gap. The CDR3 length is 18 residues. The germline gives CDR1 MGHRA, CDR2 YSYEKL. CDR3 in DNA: TGCGCCAGCAGCCAGATCGGCAGTAAGGTATACTCTGGAAACACCATATATTTT. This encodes CASSQIGSKVYSGNTIYF.

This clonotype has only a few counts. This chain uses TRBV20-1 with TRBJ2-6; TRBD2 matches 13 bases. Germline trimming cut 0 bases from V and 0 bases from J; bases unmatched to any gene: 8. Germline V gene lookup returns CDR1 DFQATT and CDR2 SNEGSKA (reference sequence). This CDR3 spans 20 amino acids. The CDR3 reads CSAREGRGLAGNSGANVLTF. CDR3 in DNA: TGCAGTGCTAGAGAGGGCAGGGGACTAGCGGGGAACTCTGGGGCCAACGTCCTGACTTTC.

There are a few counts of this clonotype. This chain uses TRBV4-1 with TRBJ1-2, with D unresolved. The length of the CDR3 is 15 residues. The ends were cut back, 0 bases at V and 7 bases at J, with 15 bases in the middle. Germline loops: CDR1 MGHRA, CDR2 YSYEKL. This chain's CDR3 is CASSQERSSALGYTF. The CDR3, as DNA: TGCGCCAGCAGCCAAGAACGCAGCTCTGCCCTTGGCTACACCTTC.

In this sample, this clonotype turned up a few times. The CDR3: CASSQDPGNQGTNTGELFF. The CDR3, as DNA: TGTGCCAGCAGCCAAGATCCCGGAAACCAGGGAACGAACACCGGGGAGCTGTTTTTT. The V and J genes are TRBV14 and TRBJ2-2; D perhaps matches TRBD1 (5 bases). The germline gives CDR1 SGHDN, CDR2 FVKESK. The CDR3 runs to 19 residues. Deletions cut 0 bases from V and 0 bases from J, with 17 bases between.

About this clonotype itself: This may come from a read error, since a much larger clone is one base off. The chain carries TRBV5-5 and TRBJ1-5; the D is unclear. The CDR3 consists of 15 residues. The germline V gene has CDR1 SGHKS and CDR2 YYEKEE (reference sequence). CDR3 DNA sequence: TGTGCCAGCAAAGATATACTGGCTGGCAATCGGCCCCAGCATTTT. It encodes CASKDILAGNRPQHF.

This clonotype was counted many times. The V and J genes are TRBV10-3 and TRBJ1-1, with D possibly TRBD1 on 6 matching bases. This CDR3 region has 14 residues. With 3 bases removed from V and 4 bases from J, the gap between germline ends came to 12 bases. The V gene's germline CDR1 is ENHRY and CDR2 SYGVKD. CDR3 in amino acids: CAISDSKGGTEAFF. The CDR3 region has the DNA TGTGCCATCAGTGATAGTAAGGGGGGCACTGAAGCTTTCTTT.

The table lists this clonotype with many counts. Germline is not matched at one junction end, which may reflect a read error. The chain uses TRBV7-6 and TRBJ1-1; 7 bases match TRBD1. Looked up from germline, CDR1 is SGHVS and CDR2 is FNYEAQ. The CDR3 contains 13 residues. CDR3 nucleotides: TGTGCCTGCAGCCCGGGACAGTCCATTGAAGCTTTCTTT. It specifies CACSPGQSIEAFF.

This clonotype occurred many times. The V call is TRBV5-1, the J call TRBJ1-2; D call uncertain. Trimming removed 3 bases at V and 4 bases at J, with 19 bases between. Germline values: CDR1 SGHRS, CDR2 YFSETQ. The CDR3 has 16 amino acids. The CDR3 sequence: CASSSGNSGGRYGYTF. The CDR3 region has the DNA TGCGCCAGCAGCTCTGGTAACAGCGGCGGTCGCTATGGCTACACCTTC.

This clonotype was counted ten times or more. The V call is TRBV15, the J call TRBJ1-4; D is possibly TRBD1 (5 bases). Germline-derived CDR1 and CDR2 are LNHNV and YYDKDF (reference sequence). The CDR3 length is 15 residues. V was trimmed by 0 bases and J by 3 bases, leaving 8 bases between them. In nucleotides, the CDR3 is TGTGCCACCAGCAGAGATGGGGCAGCTAATGAAAAACTGTTTTTT. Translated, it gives CATSRDGAANEKLFF.

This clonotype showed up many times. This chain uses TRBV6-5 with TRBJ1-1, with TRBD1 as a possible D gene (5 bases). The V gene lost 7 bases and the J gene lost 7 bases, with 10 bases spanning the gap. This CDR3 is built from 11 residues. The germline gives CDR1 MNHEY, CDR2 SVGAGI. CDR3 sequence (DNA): TGTGCCAGCACCCAAGGGGTTGAAGCTTTCTTT. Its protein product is CASTQGVEAFF.

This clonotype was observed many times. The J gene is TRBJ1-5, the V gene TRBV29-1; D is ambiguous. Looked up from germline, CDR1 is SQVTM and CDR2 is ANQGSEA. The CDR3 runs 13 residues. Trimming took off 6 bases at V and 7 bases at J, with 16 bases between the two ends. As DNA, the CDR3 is TGCAGCGTAATAGGGAGGGAAGGCCAGCCCCAGCATTTT. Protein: CSVIGREGQPQHF. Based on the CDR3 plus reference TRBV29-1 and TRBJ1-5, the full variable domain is SAVISQKPSRDICQRGTSLTIQCQVDSQVTMMFWYRQQPGQSLTLIATANQGSEATYESGFVIDKFPISRPNLTFSTLTVSNMSPEDSSIYLCSVIGREGQPQHFGDGTRLSIL.

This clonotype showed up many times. The DNA for the CDR3 is TGCGCCAGCAGCTTAATGGGGACCCCTAACACTGAAGCTTTCTTT. Its protein is CASSLMGTPNTEAFF. The chain carries TRBV5-1 and TRBJ1-1; a possible D gene is TRBD1 (5 bases). Per germline, CDR1 SGHRS and CDR2 YFSETQ. This CDR3 has 15 amino acids. The V gene lost 2 bases and the J gene lost 2 bases, with 13 bases spanning the gap.

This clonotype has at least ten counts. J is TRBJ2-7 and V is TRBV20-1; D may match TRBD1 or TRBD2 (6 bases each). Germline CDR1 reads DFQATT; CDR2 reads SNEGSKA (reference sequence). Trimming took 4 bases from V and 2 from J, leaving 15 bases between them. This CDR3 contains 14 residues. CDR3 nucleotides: TGCAGTGCTACGCCCGGGGGCCGGACCTACGAGCAGTACTTC. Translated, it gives CSATPGGRTYEQYF.

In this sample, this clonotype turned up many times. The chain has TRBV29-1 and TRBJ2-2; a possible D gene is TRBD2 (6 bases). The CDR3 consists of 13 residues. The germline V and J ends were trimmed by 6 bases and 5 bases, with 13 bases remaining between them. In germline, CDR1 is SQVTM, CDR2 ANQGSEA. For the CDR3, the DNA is TGCAGCGTCTCCGCGGCGGGGACCGGGGAGCTGTTTTTT. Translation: CSVSAAGTGELFF.

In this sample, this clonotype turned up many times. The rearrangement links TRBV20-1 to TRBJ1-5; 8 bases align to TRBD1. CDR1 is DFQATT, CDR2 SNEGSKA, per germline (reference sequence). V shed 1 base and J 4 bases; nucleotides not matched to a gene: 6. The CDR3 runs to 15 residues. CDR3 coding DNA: TGCAGTGCTAGAGCCAGGGGGCGAGTGAATCAGCCCCAGCATTTT. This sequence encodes CSARARGRVNQPQHF.

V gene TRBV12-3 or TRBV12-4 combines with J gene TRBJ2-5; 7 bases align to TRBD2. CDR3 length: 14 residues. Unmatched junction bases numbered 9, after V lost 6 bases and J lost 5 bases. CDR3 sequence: CASSQTSFRETQYF. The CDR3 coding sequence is TGTGCCAGCAGCCAGACTAGCTTCAGGGAGACCCAGTACTTC.

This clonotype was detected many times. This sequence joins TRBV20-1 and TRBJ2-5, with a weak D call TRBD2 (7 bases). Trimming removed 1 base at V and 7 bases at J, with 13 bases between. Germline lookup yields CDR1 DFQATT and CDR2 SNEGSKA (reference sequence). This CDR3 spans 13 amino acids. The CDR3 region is CSARAAGAWTQYF. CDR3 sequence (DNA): TGCAGTGCTAGAGCCGCGGGGGCGTGGACCCAGTACTTC.

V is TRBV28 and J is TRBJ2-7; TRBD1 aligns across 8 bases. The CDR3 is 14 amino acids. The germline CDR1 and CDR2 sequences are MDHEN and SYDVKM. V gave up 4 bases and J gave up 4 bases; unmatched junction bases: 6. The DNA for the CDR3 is TGTGCCAGCAGTTCAACCGGGACAGGATACGAGCAGTACTTC. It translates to CASSSTGTGYEQYF.

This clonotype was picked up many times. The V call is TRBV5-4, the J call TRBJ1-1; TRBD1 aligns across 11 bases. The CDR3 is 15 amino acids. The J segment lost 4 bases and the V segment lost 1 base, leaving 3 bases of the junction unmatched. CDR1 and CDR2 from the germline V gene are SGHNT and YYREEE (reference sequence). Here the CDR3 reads CASSLTGTGGTEAFF. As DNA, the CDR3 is TGTGCCAGCAGCTTGACCGGGACAGGGGGCACTGAAGCTTTCTTT.

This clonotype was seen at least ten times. The DNA of the CDR3 is TGTGCCAGCAGAGTGGTGGGAAGGGGACCGGGGCCCCAGCATTTT. Its translation: CASRVVGRGPGPQHF. This rearrangement joins TRBV6-1 to TRBJ1-5; the D gene is possibly TRBD1 (5 bases). CDR1 and CDR2 from the germline V gene are MNHNS and SASEGT. This CDR3 contains 15 residues. Trimming cost V 6 bases and J 9 bases, with 21 bases left between them.

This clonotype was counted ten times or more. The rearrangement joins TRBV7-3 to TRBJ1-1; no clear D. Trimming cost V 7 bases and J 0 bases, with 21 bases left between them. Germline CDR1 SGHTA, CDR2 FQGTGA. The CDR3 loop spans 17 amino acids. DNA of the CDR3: TGTGCCAGCAACCCTAAAGCGGCCAGGCGTCTGAACACTGAAGCTTTCTTT. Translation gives CASNPKAARRLNTEAFF.

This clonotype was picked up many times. CDR3 region: CASSYRTFRGTGELFF. For the CDR3, the DNA is TGTGCCAGCAGTTACCGGACCTTCAGGGGCACCGGGGAGCTGTTTTTT. The V gene is TRBV6-5, the J gene TRBJ2-2, with D perhaps matching TRBD1 (6 bases). V was clipped by 2 bases and J by 4 bases, with 14 bases between them. This CDR3 contains 16 residues. Germline V CDR1 and CDR2: MNHEY, SVGAGI.

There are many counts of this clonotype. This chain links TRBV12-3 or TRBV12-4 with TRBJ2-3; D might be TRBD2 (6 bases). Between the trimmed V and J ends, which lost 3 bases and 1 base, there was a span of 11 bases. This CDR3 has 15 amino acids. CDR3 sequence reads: CASSFGPSGTDTQYF. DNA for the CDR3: TGTGCCAGCAGTTTTGGACCTAGCGGCACAGATACGCAGTATTTT.

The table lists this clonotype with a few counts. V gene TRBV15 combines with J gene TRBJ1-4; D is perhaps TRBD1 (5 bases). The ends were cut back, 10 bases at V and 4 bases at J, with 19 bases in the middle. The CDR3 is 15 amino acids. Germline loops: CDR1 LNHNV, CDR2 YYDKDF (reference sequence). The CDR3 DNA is TGTGCCATTCCCATCGGGGGTTGGGGTAATGAAAAACTGTTTTTT. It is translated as CAIPIGGWGNEKLFF.

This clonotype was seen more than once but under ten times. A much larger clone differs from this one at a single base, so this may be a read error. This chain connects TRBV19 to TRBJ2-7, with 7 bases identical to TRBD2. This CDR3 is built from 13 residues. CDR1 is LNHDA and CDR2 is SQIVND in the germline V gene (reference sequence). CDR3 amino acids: CSSSTGGSYEQYF. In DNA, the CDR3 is TGTTCCAGTAGTACGGGGGGATCCTACGAGCAGTACTTC.

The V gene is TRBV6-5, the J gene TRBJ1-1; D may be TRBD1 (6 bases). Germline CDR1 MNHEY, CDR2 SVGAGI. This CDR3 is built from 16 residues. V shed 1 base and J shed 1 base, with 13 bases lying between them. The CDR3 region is CASSYFPGARNTEAFF. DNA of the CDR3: TGTGCCAGCAGTTACTTTCCGGGGGCCCGGAACACTGAAGCTTTCTTT.

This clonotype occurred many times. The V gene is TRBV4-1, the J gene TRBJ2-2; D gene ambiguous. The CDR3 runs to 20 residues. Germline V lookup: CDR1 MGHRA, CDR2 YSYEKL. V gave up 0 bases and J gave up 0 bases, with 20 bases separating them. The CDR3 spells CASSQELTGRGMTNTGELFF. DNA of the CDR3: TGCGCCAGCAGCCAAGAATTGACTGGTCGCGGAATGACGAACACCGGGGAGCTGTTTTTT.

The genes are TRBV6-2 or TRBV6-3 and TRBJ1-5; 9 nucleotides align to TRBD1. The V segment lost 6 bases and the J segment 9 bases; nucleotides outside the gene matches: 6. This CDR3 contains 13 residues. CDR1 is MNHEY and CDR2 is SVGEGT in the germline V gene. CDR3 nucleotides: TGTGCCAGCAGCGCGGACAGGGGACTGCCCCAGCATTTT. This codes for CASSADRGLPQHF.